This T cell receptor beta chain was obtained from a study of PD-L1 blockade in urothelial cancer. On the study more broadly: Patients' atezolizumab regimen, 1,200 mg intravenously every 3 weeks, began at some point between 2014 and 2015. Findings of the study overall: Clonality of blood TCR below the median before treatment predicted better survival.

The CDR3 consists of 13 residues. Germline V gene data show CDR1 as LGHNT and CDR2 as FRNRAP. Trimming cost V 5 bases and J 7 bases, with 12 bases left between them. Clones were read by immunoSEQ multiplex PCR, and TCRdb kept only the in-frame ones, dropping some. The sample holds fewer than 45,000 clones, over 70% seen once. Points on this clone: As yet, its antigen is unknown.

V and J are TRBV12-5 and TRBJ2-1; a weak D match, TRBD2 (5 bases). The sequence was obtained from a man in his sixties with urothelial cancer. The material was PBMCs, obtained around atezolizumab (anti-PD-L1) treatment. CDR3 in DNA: TGTGCTAGTGGTAGCGGAACCAATAATGAGCAGTTCTTC. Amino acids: CASGSGTNNEQFF.